This T cell receptor beta chain was sequenced during a study of identical twins. Points from the study as a whole: Insertions ran lower in abundant cord blood beta clonotypes, though not in memory repertoires. Zero-insertion results could be subject to partial confounding by invariant MAIT and iNKT cells. Twins showed weaker excess sharing in their beta out-of-frame sequences.

Germline values: CDR1 ENHRY, CDR2 SYGVKD. The CDR3 runs 14 residues. V was cut by 0 bases and J by 7 bases, with 9 bases left in between. A note on this clonotype: Antigen specificity is unknown.

A universal primer site was added by template switching, and unique molecular identifiers were carried by the cDNA. In TCRdb, the 5' RACE reads were re-called with MiXCR into one record per CDR3 protein. This table holds 350,000 to 600,000 distinct CDR3 sequences, 11% to 15% found once. This sample also appeared in a second study, on yellow fever vaccine responses in identical twins.

The sequence was collected from a young woman in good health. This chain connects TRBV10-3 to TRBJ1-4; D is possibly TRBD1 (5 bases). The sample taken for sequencing was CD4+ T cells sorted from blood. In nucleotides, the CDR3 is TGTGCCATCAGTGAGTCTCGACAGATTGAAAAACTGTTTTTT. Its translation: CAISESRQIEKLFF.